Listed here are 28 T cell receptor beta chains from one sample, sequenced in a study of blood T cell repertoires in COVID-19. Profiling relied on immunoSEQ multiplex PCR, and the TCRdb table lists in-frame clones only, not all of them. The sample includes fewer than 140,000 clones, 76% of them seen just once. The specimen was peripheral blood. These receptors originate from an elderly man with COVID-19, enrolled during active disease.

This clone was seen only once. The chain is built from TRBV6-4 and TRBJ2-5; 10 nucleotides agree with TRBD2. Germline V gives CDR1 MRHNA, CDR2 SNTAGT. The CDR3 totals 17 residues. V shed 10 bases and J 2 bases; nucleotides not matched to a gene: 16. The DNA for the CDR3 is TGTGCCACCCCCTATGGGCTAGCGGGAGAGAGGCAAGAGACCCAGTACTTC. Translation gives CATPYGLAGERQETQYF.

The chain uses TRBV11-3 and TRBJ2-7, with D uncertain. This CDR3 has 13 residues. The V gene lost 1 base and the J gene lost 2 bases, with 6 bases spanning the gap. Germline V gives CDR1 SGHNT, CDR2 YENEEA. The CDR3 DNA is TGTGCCAGCAGCTTAGGCAGCGCCTACGAGCAGTACTTC. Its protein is CASSLGSAYEQYF.

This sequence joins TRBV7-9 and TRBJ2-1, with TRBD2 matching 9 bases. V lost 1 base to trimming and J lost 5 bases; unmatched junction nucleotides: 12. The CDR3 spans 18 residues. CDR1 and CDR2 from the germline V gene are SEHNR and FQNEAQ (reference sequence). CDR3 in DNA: TGTGCCAGCAGCTTAGGGGTCTGGCGGGAGGGCCCAGACAATGAGCAGTTCTTC. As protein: CASSLGVWREGPDNEQFF.

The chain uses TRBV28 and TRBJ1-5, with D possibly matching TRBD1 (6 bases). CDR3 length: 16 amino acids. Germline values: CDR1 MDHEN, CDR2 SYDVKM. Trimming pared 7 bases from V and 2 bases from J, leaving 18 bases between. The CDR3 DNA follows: TGTGCCAGCACCAGAGTCGGACAGTCGGGCAATCAGCCCCAGCATTTT. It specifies CASTRVGQSGNQPQHF. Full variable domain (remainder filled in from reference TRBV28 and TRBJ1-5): DVKVTQSSRYLVKRTGEKVFLECVQDMDHENMFWYRQDPGLGLRLIYFSYDVKMKEKGDIPEGYSVSREKKERFSLILESASTNQTSMYLCASTRVGQSGNQPQHFGDGTRLSIL.

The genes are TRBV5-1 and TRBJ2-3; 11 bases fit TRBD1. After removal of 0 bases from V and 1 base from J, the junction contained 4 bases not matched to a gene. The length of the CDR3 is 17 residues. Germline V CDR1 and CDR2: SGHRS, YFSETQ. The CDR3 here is CASSLGTGGRGTDTQYF. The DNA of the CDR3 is TGCGCCAGCAGCTTGGGGACAGGGGGCAGGGGCACAGATACGCAGTATTTT.

CDR3 DNA: TGTGCCAGCCGAGAGCGGGTAACGAACACCGGGGAGCTGTTTTTT. Encoded protein: CASRERVTNTGELFF. This chain connects TRBV7-9 to TRBJ2-2, with a weak D call TRBD2 (6 bases). CDR1 and CDR2 from the germline V gene are SEHNR and FQNEAQ (reference sequence). The CDR3 loop spans 15 amino acids. Trimming pared 8 bases from V and 0 bases from J, leaving 13 bases between.

The CDR3 loop reads CASSTRTSGRASETQYF. The CDR3 nucleotides read TGTGCCAGCAGCACACGGACTAGCGGGAGGGCCAGTGAGACCCAGTACTTC. The V and J genes are TRBV3-1 (or the pseudogene TRBV3-2) and TRBJ2-5, with 15 positions matching TRBD2. The CDR3 runs to 17 residues. The trim removed 5 bases at V and 5 bases at J, leaving 9 bases unmatched. Germline V gene lookup returns CDR1 LGHDT and CDR2 YNNKEL (reference sequence).

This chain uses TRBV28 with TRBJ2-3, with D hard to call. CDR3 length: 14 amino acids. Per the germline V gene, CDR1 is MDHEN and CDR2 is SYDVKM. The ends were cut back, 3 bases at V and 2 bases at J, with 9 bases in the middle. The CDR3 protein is CASSFGQDTDTQYF. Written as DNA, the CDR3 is TGTGCCAGCAGTTTTGGTCAGGACACAGATACGCAGTATTTT. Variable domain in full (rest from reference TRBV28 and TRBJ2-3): DVKVTQSSRYLVKRTGEKVFLECVQDMDHENMFWYRQDPGLGLRLIYFSYDVKMKEKGDIPEGYSVSREKKERFSLILESASTNQTSMYLCASSFGQDTDTQYFGPGTRLTVL.

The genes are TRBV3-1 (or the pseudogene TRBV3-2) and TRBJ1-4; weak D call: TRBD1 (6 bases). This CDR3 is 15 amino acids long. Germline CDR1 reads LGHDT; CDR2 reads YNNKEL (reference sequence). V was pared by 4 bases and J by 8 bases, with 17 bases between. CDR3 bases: TGTGCCAGCAGCCCCCGGTACCCTGGGGGCGAAAAACTGTTTTTT. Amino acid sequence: CASSPRYPGGEKLFF.

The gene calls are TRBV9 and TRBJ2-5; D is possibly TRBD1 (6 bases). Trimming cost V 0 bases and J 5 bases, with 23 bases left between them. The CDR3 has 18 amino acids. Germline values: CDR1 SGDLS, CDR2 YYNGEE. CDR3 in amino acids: CASSVGGGRGGGSETQYF. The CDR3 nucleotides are TGTGCCAGCAGCGTAGGAGGGGGACGGGGCGGTGGATCGGAGACCCAGTACTTC.

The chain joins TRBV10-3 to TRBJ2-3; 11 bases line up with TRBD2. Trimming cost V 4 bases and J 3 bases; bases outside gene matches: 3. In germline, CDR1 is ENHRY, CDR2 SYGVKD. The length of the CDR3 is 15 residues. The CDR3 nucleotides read TGTGCCATCAGTGGGCCTAGCGGGAGGACAGATACGCAGTATTTT. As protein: CAISGPSGRTDTQYF.

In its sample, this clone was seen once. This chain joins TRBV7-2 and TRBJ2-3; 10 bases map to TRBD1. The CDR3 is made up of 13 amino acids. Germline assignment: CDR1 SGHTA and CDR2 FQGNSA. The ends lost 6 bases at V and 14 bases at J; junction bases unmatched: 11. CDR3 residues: CASRSTGTGDVYF. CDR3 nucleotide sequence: TGTGCCAGCAGGTCAACCGGGACAGGGGATGTGTATTTT. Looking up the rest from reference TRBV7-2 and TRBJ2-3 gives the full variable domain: GAGVSQSPSNKVTEKGKDVELRCDPISGHTALYWYRQSLGQGLEFLIYFQGNSAPDKSGLPSDRFSAERTGGSVSTLTIQRTQQEDSAVYLCASRSTGTGDVYFGPGTRLTVL.

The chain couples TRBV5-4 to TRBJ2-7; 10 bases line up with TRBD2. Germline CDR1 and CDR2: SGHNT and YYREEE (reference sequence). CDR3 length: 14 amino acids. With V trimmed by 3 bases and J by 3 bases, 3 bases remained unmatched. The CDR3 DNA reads TGTGCCAGCAGCTCCCTAGCGGGAGTCTACGAGCAGTACTTC. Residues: CASSSLAGVYEQYF.

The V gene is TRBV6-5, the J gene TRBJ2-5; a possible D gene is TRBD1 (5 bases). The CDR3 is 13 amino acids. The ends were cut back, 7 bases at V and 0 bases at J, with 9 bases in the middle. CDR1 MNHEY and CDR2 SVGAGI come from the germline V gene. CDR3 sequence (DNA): TGTGCCAGCACCCAGGGCCACCAAGAGACCCAGTACTTC. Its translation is CASTQGHQETQYF.

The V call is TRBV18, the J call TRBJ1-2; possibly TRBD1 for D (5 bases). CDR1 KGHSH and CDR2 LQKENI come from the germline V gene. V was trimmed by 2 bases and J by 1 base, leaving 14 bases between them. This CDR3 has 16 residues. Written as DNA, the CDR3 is TGTGCCAGCTCACCATCGGCGGGGGATGATAACTATGGCTACACCTTC. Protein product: CASSPSAGDDNYGYTF.

The CDR3: CASSRLAGGNTQYF. CDR3 coding DNA: TGTGCCAGTAGCCGACTAGCGGGAGGTAATACGCAGTATTTT. The chain joins TRBV19 to TRBJ2-3; 13 nucleotides line up with TRBD2. With 6 bases clipped from V and 7 bases from J, the junction kept 4 bases outside the gene matches. This CDR3 region has 14 residues. Germline V gene data show CDR1 as LNHDA and CDR2 as SQIVND (reference sequence).

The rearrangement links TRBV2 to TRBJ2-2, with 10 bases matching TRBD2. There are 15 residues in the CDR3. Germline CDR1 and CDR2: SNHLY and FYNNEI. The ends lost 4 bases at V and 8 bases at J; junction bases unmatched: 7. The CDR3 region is CASSGTSGPVGELFF. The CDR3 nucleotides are TGTGCCAGCAGTGGGACTAGCGGTCCGGTGGGGGAGCTGTTTTTT.

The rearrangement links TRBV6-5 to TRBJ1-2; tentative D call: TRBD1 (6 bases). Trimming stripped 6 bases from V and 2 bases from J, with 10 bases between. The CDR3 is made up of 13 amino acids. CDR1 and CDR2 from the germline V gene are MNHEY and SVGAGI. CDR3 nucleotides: TGTGCCAGCAGCACCGACAGGAACTATGGCTACACCTTC. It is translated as CASSTDRNYGYTF.

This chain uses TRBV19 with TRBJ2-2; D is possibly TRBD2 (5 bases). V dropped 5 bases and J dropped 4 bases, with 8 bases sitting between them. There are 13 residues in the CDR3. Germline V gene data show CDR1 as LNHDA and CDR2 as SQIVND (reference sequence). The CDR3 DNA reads TGTGCCAGTAGTGGAGGAACCACCGGGGAGCTGTTTTTT. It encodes CASSGGTTGELFF.

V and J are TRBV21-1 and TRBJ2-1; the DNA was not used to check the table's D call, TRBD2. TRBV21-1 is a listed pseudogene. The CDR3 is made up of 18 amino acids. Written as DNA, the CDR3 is TGTGCCAGCAGCAAAGCGTCCGAAAAACTAGCGGGCTACAATGAGCAGTTCTTC. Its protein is CASSKASEKLAGYNEQFF.

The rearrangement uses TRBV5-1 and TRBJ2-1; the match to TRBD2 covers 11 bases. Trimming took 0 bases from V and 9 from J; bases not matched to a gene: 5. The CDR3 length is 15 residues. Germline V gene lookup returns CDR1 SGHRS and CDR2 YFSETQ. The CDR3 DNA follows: TGCGCCAGCAGCTTGGCACTAGCGGGAGTGATTGAGCAGTTCTTC. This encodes CASSLALAGVIEQFF.

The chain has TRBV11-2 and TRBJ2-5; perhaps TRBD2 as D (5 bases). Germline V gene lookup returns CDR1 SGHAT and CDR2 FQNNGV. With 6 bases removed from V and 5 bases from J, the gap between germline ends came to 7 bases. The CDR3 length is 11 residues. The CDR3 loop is CASRSGETQYF. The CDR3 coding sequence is TGTGCCAGCAGGTCGGGGGAGACCCAGTACTTC.

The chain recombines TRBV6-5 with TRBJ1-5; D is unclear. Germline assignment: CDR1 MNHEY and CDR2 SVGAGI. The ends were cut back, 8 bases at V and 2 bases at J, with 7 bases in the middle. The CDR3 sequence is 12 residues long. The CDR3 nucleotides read TGTGCCAGCGGGGAGGGCAATCAGCCCCAGCATTTT. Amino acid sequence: CASGEGNQPQHF.

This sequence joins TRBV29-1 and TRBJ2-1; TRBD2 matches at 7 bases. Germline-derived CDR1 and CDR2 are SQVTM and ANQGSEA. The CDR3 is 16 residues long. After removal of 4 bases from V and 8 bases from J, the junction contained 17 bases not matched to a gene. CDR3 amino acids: CSVGRGGASFPDEQFF. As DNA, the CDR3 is TGCAGCGTTGGGAGGGGAGGGGCGAGTTTTCCGGATGAGCAGTTCTTC.

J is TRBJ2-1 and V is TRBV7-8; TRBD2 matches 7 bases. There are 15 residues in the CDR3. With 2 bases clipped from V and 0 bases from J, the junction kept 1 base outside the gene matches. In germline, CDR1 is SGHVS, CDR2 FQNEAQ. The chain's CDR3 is CASSLRGSSYNEQFF. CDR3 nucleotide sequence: TGTGCCAGCAGCTTACGCGGGAGCTCCTACAATGAGCAGTTCTTC.

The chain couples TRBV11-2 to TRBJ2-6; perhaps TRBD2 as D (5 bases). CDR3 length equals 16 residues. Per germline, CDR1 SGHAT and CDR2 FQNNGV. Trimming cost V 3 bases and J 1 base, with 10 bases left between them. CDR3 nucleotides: TGTGCCAGCAGCTTTTCGGGGTCGTCTGGGGCCAACGTCCTGACTTTC. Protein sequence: CASSFSGSSGANVLTF.

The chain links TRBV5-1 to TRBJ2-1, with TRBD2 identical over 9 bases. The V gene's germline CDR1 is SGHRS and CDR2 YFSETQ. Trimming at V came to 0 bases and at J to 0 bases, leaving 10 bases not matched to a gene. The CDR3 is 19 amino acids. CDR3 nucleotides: TGCGCCAGCAGCTTGGTTGGGCTAGCGGGACCCGCCTCCTACAATGAGCAGTTCTTC. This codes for CASSLVGLAGPASYNEQFF.

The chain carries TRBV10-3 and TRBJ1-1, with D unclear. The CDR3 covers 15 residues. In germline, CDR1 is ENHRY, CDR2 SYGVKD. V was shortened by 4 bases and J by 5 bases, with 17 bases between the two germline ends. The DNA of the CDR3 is TGTGCCATCAGTGTGTATGAGGGAGGGAGAACTGAAGCTTTCTTT. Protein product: CAISVYEGGRTEAFF.